This T cell receptor (beta chain) was obtained from a study of post-analysis software for immune sequencing data. About the study: Patients had relapsing-remitting, secondary progressive or progressive-relapsing multiple sclerosis; some lacked subtype. Broader study findings: Multiple sclerosis patients had significantly lower normalized Chao1 diversity than controls. When patients were compared with controls, a handful of TRBV segments were more frequent, TRBV5-6, TRBV5-1 and TRBV20-1 among them. F measure clustering grouped samples strongly by preparation batch.

The library was made from cDNA and included unique molecular identifiers. From about 1 to 10 million T cells, roughly 540,000 cDNA molecules were obtained. Using its own MiXCR run on the PCR reads, TCRdb lists one record per CDR3 protein. The data hold roughly 700,000 distinct CDR3 sequences, with roughly 27% observed a single time. The germline V gene encodes CDR1 KGHDR and CDR2 SFDVKD. Trimming stripped 5 bases from V and 12 bases from J, with 13 bases between. The CDR3 sequence is 12 residues long. As for this clonotype: The antigen is unknown.

This rearrangement joins TRBV24-1 to TRBJ2-1; D remains unclear. This sequence was found in a girl between 5 and 17 years old with multiple sclerosis. Sequenced input: blood. The CDR3 coding sequence is TGTGCCACCAGTGTAGGTGGGTTAGGGCAGTTCTTC. This codes for CATSVGGLGQFF.